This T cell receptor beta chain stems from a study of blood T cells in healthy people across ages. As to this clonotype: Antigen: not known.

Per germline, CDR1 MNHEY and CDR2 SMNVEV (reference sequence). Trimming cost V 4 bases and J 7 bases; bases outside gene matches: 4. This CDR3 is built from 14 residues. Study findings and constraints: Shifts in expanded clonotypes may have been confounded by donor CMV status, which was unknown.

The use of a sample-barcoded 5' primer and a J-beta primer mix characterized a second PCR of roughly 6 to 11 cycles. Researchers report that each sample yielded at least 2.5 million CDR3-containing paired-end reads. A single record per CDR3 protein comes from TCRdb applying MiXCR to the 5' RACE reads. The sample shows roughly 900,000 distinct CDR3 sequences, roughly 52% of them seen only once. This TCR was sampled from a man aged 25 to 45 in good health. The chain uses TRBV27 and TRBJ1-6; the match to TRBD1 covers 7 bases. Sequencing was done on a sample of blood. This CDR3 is CASSSGGGNSPLHF. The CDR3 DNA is TGTGCCAGCAGTTCAGGGGGAGGCAATTCACCCCTCCACTTT.